The 28 T cell receptor beta chains below were found in one sample sequenced in a study of T cell responses to AZD1222 COVID-19 vaccine. The table came from immunoSEQ multiplex PCR; TCRdb's copy has only in-frame clones and leaves some out. This table holds roughly 100,000 clones, 75% to 90% found once. Sequenced material: peripheral blood, taken on day 0 of AZD1222 vaccination. These receptors all come from an adult in good health.

The V gene is TRBV18, the J gene TRBJ2-1; D possibly uses TRBD1 or TRBD2 (6 bases each). CDR3 length: 16 residues. The V gene lost 4 bases and the J gene lost 4 bases, with 17 bases spanning the gap. Germline loops: CDR1 KGHSH, CDR2 LQKENI. The CDR3 loop reads CASSRNTGALYNEQFF. In nucleotides, the CDR3 is TGTGCCAGCTCACGAAACACGGGGGCGTTATACAATGAGCAGTTCTTC.

The chain combines TRBV25-1 with TRBJ2-7; TRBD1 might be the D (6 bases). Deletions cut 5 bases from V and 0 bases from J, with 17 bases between. The CDR3 length is 16 residues. Germline V lookup: CDR1 MGHDK, CDR2 SYGVNS. As DNA, the CDR3 is TGTGCCAGCAGTAAACTAGGGGGTCTAACCTCCTACGAGCAGTACTTC. This encodes CASSKLGGLTSYEQYF.

In nucleotides, the CDR3 is TGTGCCAGCAGTGACTCGAGTCGTGGCAACCCCCCATATGGCTACACCTTC. Protein: CASSDSSRGNPPYGYTF. This sequence joins TRBV6-4 and TRBJ1-2; D unclear. V lost 0 bases to trimming and J lost 5 bases, with 19 bases between them. In germline, CDR1 is MRHNA, CDR2 SNTAGT. This CDR3 has 17 residues.

The chain carries TRBV5-6 and TRBJ1-2; 7 nucleotides agree with TRBD1. In germline, CDR1 is SGHDT, CDR2 YYEEEE. Trimming took 6 bases from V and 1 from J; bases not matched to a gene: 15. This CDR3 is built from 17 residues. The CDR3 reads CASTNTGTDYFNYGYTF. The CDR3 DNA reads as TGTGCCAGCACAAACACAGGGACAGACTACTTTAACTATGGCTACACCTTC.

The chain employs TRBV12-2 and TRBJ2-1; no check of the table's D call, TRBD2, against the DNA was made. TRBV12-2 corresponds to a pseudogene. The CDR3 contains 17 residues. The CDR3 loop reads CASRFRLAANGYNEQFF. The CDR3 coding sequence is TGTGCAAGTCGCTTCCGACTAGCGGCGAACGGTTACAATGAGCAGTTCTTC.

The chain is built from TRBV6-5 and TRBJ1-1; perhaps TRBD1 as D (5 bases). V was trimmed by 0 bases and J by 4 bases, leaving 9 bases between them. This CDR3 contains 14 residues. Per germline, CDR1 MNHEY and CDR2 SVGAGI. The CDR3 nucleotides are TGTGCCAGCAGTTACTCGGAGAGGGGCACTGAAGCTTTCTTT. Encoded protein: CASSYSERGTEAFF.

On this clone itself: This specimen includes other DNA sequences encoding the same CDR3. V is TRBV3-1 (or the pseudogene TRBV3-2) and J is TRBJ1-1; D is unresolved. The ends were cut back, 1 base at V and 2 bases at J, with 14 bases in the middle. The CDR3 runs to 16 residues. Germline V CDR1 and CDR2: LGHDT, YNNKEL (reference sequence). The CDR3 DNA sequence: TGTGCCAGCAGCCAAGCGAGAGGGATTGTCAACACTGAAGCTTTCTTT. Translating gives CASSQARGIVNTEAFF.

Regarding this clone: Given the absence of the conserved phenylalanine or tryptophan at the CDR3 end, a read error is likely. CDR3 region: CASSQSGGSPLHL. The CDR3 bases are TGTGCCAGCAGCCAATCGGGTGGGTCACCCCTCCACCTT. The chain uses TRBV3-1 (or the pseudogene TRBV3-2) and TRBJ1-6; no clear D gene. This CDR3 region has 13 residues. The V gene's germline CDR1 is LGHDT and CDR2 YNNKEL (reference sequence). The V end was cut by 2 bases, the J end by 10 bases, with 9 bases between.

The sample holds many counts of this clone. V is TRBV12-3 or TRBV12-4 and J is TRBJ2-1, with D maybe TRBD2 (5 bases). The CDR3 has 12 residues. Trimming removed 3 bases at V and 10 bases at J, with 10 bases between. The DNA of the CDR3 is TGTGCCAGCAGTTTTCGGAGGAGGGAGCAGTTCTTC. Translating it yields CASSFRRREQFF.

J is TRBJ2-3 and V is TRBV9; a weak D match, TRBD2 (7 bases). The germline V and J ends were trimmed by 1 base and 4 bases, with 13 bases remaining between them. From germline, CDR1 is SGDLS and CDR2 YYNGEE. The length of the CDR3 is 15 residues. The CDR3 DNA sequence: TGTGCCAGCAGCGTATGGGGGGGGCCCTCAGATACGCAGTATTTT. This encodes CASSVWGGPSDTQYF.

This clone came up a few times. The chain combines TRBV7-6 with TRBJ2-1; D perhaps matches TRBD2 (6 bases). The CDR3 is 16 residues long. Germline-derived CDR1 and CDR2 are SGHVS and FNYEAQ. V was shortened by 5 bases and J by 2 bases, with 16 bases between the two germline ends. This CDR3 reads CASSPYESGAYNEQFF. For the CDR3, the DNA is TGTGCCAGCAGCCCCTATGAGTCGGGGGCCTACAATGAGCAGTTCTTC.

This clone was counted only a few times. The chain is built from TRBV7-6 and TRBJ2-7; 7 bases map to TRBD2. CDR3 length: 16 residues. Germline V gene lookup returns CDR1 SGHVS and CDR2 FNYEAQ. The junction had 7 bases not matched to a gene; V was cut back by 1 base and J by 1 base. In DNA, the CDR3 is TGTGCCAGCAGCTTAGACGCTGGACTAGGGTCCTACGAGCAGTACTTC. Encoded protein: CASSLDAGLGSYEQYF.

The CDR3 coding sequence is TGTGCCAGTAGCCAAAGAGGAGGGGGGGTCACCGGGGAGCTGTTTTTT. Its protein product is CASSQRGGGVTGELFF. The chain carries TRBV2 and TRBJ2-2; possible D gene TRBD2, 7 bases. Trimming left V 9 bases short and J 4 bases short, with 21 bases between. The CDR3 is made up of 16 amino acids. Germline lookup yields CDR1 SNHLY and CDR2 FYNNEI.

The DNA for the CDR3 is TGTGCCAGCAGCCGTTCAACGGGGACTGAAGCTTTCTTT. Translating gives CASSRSTGTEAFF. The rearrangement uses TRBV7-8 and TRBJ1-1; no clear D gene. V shed 5 bases and J shed 5 bases, with 12 bases lying between them. Germline V CDR1 and CDR2: SGHVS, FQNEAQ. The CDR3 covers 13 residues.

The chain links TRBV6-5 to TRBJ1-5; D gene uncertain. The CDR3 runs 14 residues. Germline CDR1 is MNHEY and CDR2 is SVGAGI. Trimming took off 6 bases at V and 2 bases at J, with 11 bases between the two ends. CDR3 DNA: TGTGCCAGCAGGTTAACTCAGGGCAATCAGCCCCAGCATTTT. It is translated as CASRLTQGNQPQHF.

The CDR3 sequence: CASSTGQRDNEQFF. CDR3 coding DNA: TGTGCCAGCAGCACCGGACAGAGGGACAATGAGCAGTTCTTC. The V and J genes are TRBV13 and TRBJ2-1, with a tentative D call TRBD1 (6 bases). The germline gives CDR1 PRHDT, CDR2 FYEKMQ (reference sequence). V was trimmed by 5 bases and J by 5 bases, leaving 13 bases between them. The CDR3 sequence is 14 residues long.

The chain uses TRBV29-1 and TRBJ1-1, with D hard to call. The CDR3 loop spans 11 amino acids. V lost 8 bases, J lost 0 bases, and 7 bases lay in between. The germline CDR1 and CDR2 sequences are SQVTM and ANQGSEA. The CDR3 coding sequence is TGCAGCCTAGGACTGAACACTGAAGCTTTCTTT. This sequence encodes CSLGLNTEAFF.

V gene TRBV7-3 combines with J gene TRBJ1-1; tentative D call: TRBD1 (6 bases). Trimming cost V 0 bases and J 1 base, with 9 bases left between them. The germline CDR1 and CDR2 sequences are SGHTA and FQGTGA. This CDR3 comprises 15 residues. The CDR3 is CASSLTGGRNTEAFF. The CDR3 coding sequence is TGTGCCAGCAGCTTAACAGGGGGAAGGAACACTGAAGCTTTCTTT.

This chain links TRBV19 with TRBJ1-3, with no clear D. Trimming pared 5 bases from V and 0 bases from J, leaving 14 bases between. There are 16 residues in the CDR3. Germline V CDR1 and CDR2: LNHDA, SQIVND (reference sequence). As DNA, the CDR3 is TGTGCCAGTAGTCCAAACCAGGCGAGCTCTGGAAACACCATATATTTT. Translation: CASSPNQASSGNTIYF.

This rearrangement joins TRBV6-1 to TRBJ1-2; 8 positions agree with TRBD1. There are 15 residues in the CDR3. Unmatched junction bases numbered 6, after V lost 1 base and J lost 5 bases. Germline lookup yields CDR1 MNHNS and CDR2 SASEGT. DNA for the CDR3: TGTGCCAGCAGTGAAGTAACAGGGGGAAAATATGGCTACACCTTC. Amino acids: CASSEVTGGKYGYTF.

To note about this clone: Lacking the conserved final phenylalanine or tryptophan, this CDR3 likely reflects a read error. V and J are TRBV5-3 and TRBJ1-6, with a tentative D call TRBD1 (5 bases). TRBV5-3 is recorded as an ORF, its role being uncertain. The CDR3 runs to 19 residues. V lost 4 bases and J lost 0, with 20 bases in between. For the CDR3, the DNA is TGTGCCAGAAGCCAGACTTCGGTCTGCAGGGCCTCCTATAATTCACCCCTCCACCTT. Protein sequence: CARSQTSVCRASYNSPLHL.

V gene TRBV6-6 combines with J gene TRBJ2-1; possibly TRBD1 or TRBD2 for D (6 bases each). Germline CDR1 is MNHNY and CDR2 is SVGAGI (reference sequence). Between the trimmed V and J ends, which lost 7 bases and 0 bases, there was a span of 13 bases. The CDR3 extends over 15 amino acids. As DNA, the CDR3 is TGTGCCAGCACGGGGGCGCCGGGCTCCTACAATGAGCAGTTCTTC. Its protein is CASTGAPGSYNEQFF.

J is TRBJ1-2 and V is TRBV19; D is unclear. In germline, CDR1 is LNHDA, CDR2 SQIVND (reference sequence). The CDR3 is made up of 12 amino acids. V was shortened by 6 bases and J by 0 bases, with 5 bases between the two germline ends. The CDR3 is CASSNTNYGYTF. The CDR3, as DNA: TGTGCCAGTAGCAATACTAACTATGGCTACACCTTC.

The V and J genes are TRBV6-5 and TRBJ2-7, with D perhaps matching TRBD2 (6 bases). CDR1 MNHEY and CDR2 SVGAGI come from the germline V gene. This CDR3 contains 14 residues. Trimming cost V 6 bases and J 1 base, with 13 bases left between them. The CDR3 DNA reads TGTGCCAGCAGCCGGGAGAGGGCTTCCTACGAGCAGTACTTC. Amino acids: CASSRERASYEQYF.

In its sample, this clone was seen a few times. The V and J genes are TRBV19 and TRBJ2-2; 8 bases are a match to TRBD2. CDR3 length equals 15 residues. V shed 5 bases, J shed 7 bases, and the junction held 9 bases outside the gene matches. Germline V gene data show CDR1 as LNHDA and CDR2 as SQIVND (reference sequence). This CDR3 reads CASSRLAGTSGELFF. In DNA, the CDR3 is TGTGCCAGTAGTCGGTTAGCGGGGACTAGCGGGGAGCTGTTTTTT.

The rearrangement links TRBV25-1 to TRBJ2-5; D is tentatively TRBD1 or TRBD2 (5 bases each). Germline V CDR1 and CDR2: MGHDK, SYGVNS. The CDR3 length is 18 residues. The V end lost 3 bases, the J end lost 0 bases, and 20 bases lay between the germline ends. The CDR3 DNA follows: TGTGCCAGCAGTGACCCGAGTGGGGACGGGGATTACCAAGAGACCCAGTACTTC. It specifies CASSDPSGDGDYQETQYF.

This chain joins TRBV27 and TRBJ1-4; 8 positions agree with TRBD1. V lost 6 bases and J lost 3; bases outside the gene matches: 9. The CDR3 has 16 residues. CDR1 is MNHEY and CDR2 is SMNVEV in the germline V gene (reference sequence). Written as DNA, the CDR3 is TGTGCCAGCAGCTCTCCTTCAGGGGGCTCTAATGAAAAACTGTTTTTT. This gives the protein CASSSPSGGSNEKLFF.

This chain uses TRBV6-2 or TRBV6-3 with TRBJ1-4, with 7 bases that match TRBD1. This CDR3 spans 16 amino acids. The trim removed 2 bases at V and 0 bases at J, leaving 3 bases unmatched. From germline, CDR1 is MNHEY and CDR2 SVGEGT. The CDR3 is CASSYGQGATNEKLFF. CDR3 DNA: TGTGCCAGCAGTTACGGGCAGGGGGCAACTAATGAAAAACTGTTTTTT.